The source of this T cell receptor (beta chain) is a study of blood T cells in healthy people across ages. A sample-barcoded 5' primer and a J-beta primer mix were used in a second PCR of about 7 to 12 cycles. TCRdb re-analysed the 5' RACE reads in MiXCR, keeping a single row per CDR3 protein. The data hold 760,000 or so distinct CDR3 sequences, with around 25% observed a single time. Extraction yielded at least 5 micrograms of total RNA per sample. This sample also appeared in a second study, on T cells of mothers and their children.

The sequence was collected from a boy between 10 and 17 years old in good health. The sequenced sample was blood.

CDR3 DNA sequence: TGTGCCAGCAGTTTAGCAGGGGTTGGTTCACCCCTCCACTTT. It encodes CASSLAGVGSPLHF. V gene TRBV12-3 or TRBV12-4 combines with J gene TRBJ1-6, with a possible D match to TRBD1 (5 bases). Deletions cut 0 bases from V and 9 bases from J, with 9 bases between. The CDR3 consists of 14 residues.